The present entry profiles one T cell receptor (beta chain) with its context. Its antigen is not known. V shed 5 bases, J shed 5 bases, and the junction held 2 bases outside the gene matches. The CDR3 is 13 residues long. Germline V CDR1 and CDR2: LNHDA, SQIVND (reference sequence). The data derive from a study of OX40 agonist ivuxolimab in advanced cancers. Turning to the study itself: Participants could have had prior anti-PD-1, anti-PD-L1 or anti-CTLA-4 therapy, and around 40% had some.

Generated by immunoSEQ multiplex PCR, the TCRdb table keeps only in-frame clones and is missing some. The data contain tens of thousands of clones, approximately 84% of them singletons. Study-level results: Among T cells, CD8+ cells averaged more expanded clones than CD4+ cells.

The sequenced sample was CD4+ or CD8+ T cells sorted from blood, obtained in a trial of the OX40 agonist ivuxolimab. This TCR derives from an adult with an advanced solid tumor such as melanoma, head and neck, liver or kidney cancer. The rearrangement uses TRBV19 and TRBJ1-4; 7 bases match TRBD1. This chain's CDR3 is CASSGGQNEKLFF. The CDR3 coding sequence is TGTGCCAGTAGTGGGGGACAGAATGAAAAACTGTTTTTT.